A selection of T cell receptor beta chains follows, all from one sample in a study of T cells in Graves' hyperthyroidism and ophthalmopathy. Using its own MiXCR run on the multiplex PCR reads, TCRdb lists one record per CDR3 protein. The profile shows hundreds of thousands of distinct CDR3 sequences, over 35% of them singletons. The sequenced material came from blood. These receptors were collected from a man between 18 and 29 years old with Graves' hyperthyroidism. The CDR3 runs from the conserved cysteine through the conserved F or W.

J: TRBJ2-7
V: TRBV6-5
CDR3: CASSLNPDEQYF

J: TRBJ1-2
V: TRBV19
CDR3: CASSIGQAYGYTF

J: TRBJ2-2
V: TRBV12-3/TRBV12-4
CDR3: CASSWSNTGELFF

J: TRBJ1-4
V: TRBV20-1
CDR3: CSANRGGKLFF

J: TRBJ1-2
V: TRBV10-2
CDR3: CASAREEYGYTF

J: TRBJ1-5
V: TRBV19
CDR3: CASRVTLDGYSNQPQHF

J: TRBJ2-7
V: TRBV4-1
CDR3: CASSQDRAGPPYEQYF

J: TRBJ2-2
V: TRBV9
CDR3: CASSAMDSNTGELFF

J: TRBJ1-5
V: TRBV19
CDR3: CASSIDRGNQPQHF

J: TRBJ2-7
V: TRBV13
CDR3: CASSLDPGTEVWEQYF

J: TRBJ1-6
V: TRBV20-1
CDR3: CSAYDRGGSPLHF